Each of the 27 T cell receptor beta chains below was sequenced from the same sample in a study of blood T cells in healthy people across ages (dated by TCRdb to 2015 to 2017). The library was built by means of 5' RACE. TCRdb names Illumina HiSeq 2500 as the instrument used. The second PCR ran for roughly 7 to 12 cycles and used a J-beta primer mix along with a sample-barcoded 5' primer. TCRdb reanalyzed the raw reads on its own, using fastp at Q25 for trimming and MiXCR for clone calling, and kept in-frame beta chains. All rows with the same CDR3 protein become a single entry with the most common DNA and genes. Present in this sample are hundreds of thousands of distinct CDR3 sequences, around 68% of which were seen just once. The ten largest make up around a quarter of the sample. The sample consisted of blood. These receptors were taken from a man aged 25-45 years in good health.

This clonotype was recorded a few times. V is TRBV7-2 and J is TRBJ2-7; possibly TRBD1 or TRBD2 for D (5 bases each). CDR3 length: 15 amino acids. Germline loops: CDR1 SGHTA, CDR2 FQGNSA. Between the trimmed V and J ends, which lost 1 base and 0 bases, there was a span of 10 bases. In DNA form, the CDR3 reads TGTGCCAGCAGCTTAGGTGGGGACCCCTCCTACGAGCAGTACTTC. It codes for CASSLGGDPSYEQYF.

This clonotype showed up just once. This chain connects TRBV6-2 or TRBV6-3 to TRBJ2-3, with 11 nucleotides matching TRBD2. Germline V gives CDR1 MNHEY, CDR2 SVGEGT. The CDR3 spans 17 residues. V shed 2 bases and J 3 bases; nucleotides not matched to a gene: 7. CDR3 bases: TGTGCCAGCAGTTACCCGACGACTAGCGGGGTGACAGATACGCAGTATTTT. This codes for CASSYPTTSGVTDTQYF.

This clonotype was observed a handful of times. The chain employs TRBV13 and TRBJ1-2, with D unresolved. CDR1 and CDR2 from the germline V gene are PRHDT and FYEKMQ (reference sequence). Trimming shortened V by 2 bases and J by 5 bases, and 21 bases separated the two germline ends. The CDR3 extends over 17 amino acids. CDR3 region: CASSLRKGRSISYGYTF. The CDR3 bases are TGTGCCAGCAGCTTAAGGAAAGGGAGATCGATATCTTATGGCTACACCTTC.

DNA of the CDR3: TGTGCCAGCAGCCACCCTGACAGGGCTCTATTGGAGCAGTACTTC. It specifies CASSHPDRALLEQYF. The rearrangement links TRBV28 to TRBJ2-7; TRBD1 agrees at 7 bases. The CDR3 extends over 15 amino acids. Trimming at V came to 6 bases and at J to 7 bases, leaving 15 bases not matched to a gene. CDR1 MDHEN and CDR2 SYDVKM come from the germline V gene.

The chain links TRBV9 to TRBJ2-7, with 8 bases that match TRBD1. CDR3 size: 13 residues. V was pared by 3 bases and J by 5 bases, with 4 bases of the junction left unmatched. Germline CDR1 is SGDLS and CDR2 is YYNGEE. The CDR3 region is CASSGDRGHEQYF. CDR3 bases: TGTGCCAGCAGCGGTGACAGGGGTCACGAGCAGTACTTC.

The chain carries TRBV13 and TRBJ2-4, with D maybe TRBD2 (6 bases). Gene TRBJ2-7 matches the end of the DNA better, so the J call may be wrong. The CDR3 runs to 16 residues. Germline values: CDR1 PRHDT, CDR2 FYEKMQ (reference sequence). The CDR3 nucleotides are TGTGCCAGCAGCTCGCGGAGCGGGTATTCCCCCTACGAGCAGTACTTC. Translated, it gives CASSSRSGYSPYEQYF.

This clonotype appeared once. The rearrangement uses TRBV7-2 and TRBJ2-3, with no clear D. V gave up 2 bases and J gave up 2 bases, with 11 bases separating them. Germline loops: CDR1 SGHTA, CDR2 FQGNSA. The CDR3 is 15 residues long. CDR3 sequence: CASSLRSLTTDTQYF. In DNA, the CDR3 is TGTGCCAGCAGCTTACGAAGTCTAACCACAGATACGCAGTATTTT.

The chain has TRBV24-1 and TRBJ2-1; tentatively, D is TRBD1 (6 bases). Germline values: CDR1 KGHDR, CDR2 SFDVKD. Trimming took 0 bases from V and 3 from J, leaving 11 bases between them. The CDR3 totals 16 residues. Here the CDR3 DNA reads TGTGCCACCAGTGATTTGCCACAGGGTAACTACAATGAGCAGTTCTTC. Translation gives CATSDLPQGNYNEQFF.

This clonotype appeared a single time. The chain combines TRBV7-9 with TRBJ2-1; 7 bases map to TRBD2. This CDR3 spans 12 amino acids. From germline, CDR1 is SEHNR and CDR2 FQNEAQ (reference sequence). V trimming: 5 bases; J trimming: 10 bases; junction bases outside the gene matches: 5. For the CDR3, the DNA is TGTGCCAGCAGCCCGACTAGCATGGAGCAGTTCTTC. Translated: CASSPTSMEQFF.

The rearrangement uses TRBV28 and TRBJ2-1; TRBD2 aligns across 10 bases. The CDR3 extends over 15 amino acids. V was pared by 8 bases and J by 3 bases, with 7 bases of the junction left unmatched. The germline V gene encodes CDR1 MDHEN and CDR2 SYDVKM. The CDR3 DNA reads TGTGCCAGCGGCGTACTAGCGGGGCACTACAATGAGCAGTTCTTC. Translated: CASGVLAGHYNEQFF.

The CDR3 DNA follows: TGCAGTGCTAGACGACTAGCGGGGGACAAATACAATGAGCAGTTCTTC. Amino acids: CSARRLAGDKYNEQFF. The chain employs TRBV20-1 and TRBJ2-1, with 12 bases aligning to TRBD2. J lost 4 bases, V lost 2 bases, and 6 bases had no gene match. CDR3 length equals 16 residues. Germline CDR1 and CDR2: DFQATT and SNEGSKA (reference sequence).

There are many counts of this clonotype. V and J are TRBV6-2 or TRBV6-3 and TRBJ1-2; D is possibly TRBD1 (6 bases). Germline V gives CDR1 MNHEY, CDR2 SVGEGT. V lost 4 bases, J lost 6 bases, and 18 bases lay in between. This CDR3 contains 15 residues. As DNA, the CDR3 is TGTGCCAGCAGTTCGGGGGCGGCAGGGGAAGATGGCTACACCTTC. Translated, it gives CASSSGAAGEDGYTF.

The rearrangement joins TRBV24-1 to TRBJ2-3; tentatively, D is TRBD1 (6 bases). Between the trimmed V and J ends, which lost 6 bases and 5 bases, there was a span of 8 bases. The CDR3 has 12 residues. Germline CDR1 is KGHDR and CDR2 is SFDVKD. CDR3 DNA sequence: TGTGCCACCAGTACAGGGAAAGATACGCAGTATTTT. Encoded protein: CATSTGKDTQYF.

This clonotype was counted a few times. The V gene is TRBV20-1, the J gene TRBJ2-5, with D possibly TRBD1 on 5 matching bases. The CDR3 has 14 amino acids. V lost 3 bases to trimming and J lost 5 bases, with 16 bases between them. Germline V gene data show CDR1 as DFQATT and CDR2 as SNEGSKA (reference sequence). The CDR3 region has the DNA TGCAGTGCTAGTACCCAACCGACAGTCGAGACCCAGTACTTC. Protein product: CSASTQPTVETQYF.

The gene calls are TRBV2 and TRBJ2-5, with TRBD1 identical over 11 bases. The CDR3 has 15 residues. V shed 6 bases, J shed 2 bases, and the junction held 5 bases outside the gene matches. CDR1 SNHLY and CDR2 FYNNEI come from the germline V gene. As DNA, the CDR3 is TGTGCCAGCAGGAACCGGGACAGGGGGCAAGAGACCCAGTACTTC. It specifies CASRNRDRGQETQYF.

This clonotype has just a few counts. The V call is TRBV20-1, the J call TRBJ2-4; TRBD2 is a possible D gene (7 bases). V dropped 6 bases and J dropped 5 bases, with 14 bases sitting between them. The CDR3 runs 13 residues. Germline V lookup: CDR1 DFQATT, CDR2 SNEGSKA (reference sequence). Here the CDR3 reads CSAGGQSENIQYF. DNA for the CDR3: TGCAGTGCGGGGGGGCAGTCTGAAAACATTCAGTACTTC.

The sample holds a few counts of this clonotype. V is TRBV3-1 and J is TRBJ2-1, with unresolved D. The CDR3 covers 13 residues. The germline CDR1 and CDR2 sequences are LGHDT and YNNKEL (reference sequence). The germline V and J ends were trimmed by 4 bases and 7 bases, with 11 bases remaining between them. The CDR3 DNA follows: TGTGCCAGCAGCCCGACTTCGTCTAATGAGCAGTTCTTC. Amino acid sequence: CASSPTSSNEQFF.

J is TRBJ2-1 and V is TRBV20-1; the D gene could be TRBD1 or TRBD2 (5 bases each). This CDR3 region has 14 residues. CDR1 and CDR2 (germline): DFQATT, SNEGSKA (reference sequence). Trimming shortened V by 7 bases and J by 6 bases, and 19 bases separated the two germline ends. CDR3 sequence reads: CSVPPRGEGNEQFF. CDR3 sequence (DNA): TGCAGTGTACCGCCGAGGGGCGAGGGCAATGAGCAGTTCTTC.

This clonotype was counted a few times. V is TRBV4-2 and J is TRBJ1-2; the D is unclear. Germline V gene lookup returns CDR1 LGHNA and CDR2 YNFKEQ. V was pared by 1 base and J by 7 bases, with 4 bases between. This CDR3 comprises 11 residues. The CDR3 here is CASSQASGYTF. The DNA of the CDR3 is TGTGCCAGCAGCCAAGCTTCTGGCTACACCTTC.

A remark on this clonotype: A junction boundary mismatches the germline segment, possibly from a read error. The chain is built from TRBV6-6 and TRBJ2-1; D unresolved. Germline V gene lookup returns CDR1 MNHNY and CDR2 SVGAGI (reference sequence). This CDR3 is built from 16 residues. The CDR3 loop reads CASSYVAPSSYNEQFF. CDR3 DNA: TGTGCTAGCAGTTACGTCGCGCCTAGCTCCTACAATGAGCAGTTCTTC.

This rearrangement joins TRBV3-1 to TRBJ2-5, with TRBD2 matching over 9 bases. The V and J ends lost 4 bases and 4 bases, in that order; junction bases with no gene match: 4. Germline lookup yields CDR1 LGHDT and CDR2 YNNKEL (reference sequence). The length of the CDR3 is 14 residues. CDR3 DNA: TGTGCCAGCAGCCGTAGCGGGGGTTCAGAGACCCAGTACTTC. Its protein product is CASSRSGGSETQYF.

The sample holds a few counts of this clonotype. The CDR3 region has the DNA TGCAGTGCTAGAGAGGGGGACATCTCCTACGAGCAGTACTTC. It codes for CSAREGDISYEQYF. The chain employs TRBV20-1 and TRBJ2-7; D may be TRBD1 (6 bases). Trimming pared 0 bases from V and 0 bases from J, leaving 9 bases between. CDR1 is DFQATT, CDR2 SNEGSKA, per germline (reference sequence). The CDR3 loop spans 14 amino acids.

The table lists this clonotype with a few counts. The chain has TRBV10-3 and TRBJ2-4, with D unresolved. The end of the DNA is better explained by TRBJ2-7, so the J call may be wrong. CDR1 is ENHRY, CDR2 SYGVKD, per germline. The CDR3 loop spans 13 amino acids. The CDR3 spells CAISESTDYEQYF. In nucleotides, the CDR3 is TGTGCCATCAGTGAGTCGACGGACTACGAGCAGTACTTC.

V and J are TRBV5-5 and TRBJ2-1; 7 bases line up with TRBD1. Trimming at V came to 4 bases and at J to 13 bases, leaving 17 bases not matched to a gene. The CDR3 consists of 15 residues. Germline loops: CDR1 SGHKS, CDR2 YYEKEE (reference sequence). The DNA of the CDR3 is TGTGCCAGCAGCCCAAGACAGGGCTTTACGGAGACCCAGTTCTTC. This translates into CASSPRQGFTETQFF.

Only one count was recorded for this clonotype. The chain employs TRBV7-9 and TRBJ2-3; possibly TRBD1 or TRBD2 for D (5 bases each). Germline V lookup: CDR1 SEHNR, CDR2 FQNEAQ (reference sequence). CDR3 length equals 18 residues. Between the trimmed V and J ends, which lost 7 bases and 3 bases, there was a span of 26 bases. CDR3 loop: CASTRGVGRQIRTDTQYF. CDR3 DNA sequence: TGTGCCAGCACCCGAGGGGTGGGACGACAGATCCGTACAGATACGCAGTATTTT.

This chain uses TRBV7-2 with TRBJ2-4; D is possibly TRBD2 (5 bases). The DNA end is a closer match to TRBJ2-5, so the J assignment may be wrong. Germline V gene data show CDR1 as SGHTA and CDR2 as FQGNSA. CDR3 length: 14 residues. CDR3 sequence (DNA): TGTGCCAGCAGGTTCGGAGGAGATCAAGAGACCCAGTACTTC. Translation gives CASRFGGDQETQYF.

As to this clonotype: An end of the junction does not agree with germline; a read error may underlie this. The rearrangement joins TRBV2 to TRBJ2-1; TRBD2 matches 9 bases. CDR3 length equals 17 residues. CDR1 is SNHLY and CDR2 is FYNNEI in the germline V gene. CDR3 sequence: CASSKRGGARVYNEQFF. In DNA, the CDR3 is TGTGCCAGCAGTAAACGCGGGGGGGCCAGGGTCTACAACGAGCAGTTCTTC.